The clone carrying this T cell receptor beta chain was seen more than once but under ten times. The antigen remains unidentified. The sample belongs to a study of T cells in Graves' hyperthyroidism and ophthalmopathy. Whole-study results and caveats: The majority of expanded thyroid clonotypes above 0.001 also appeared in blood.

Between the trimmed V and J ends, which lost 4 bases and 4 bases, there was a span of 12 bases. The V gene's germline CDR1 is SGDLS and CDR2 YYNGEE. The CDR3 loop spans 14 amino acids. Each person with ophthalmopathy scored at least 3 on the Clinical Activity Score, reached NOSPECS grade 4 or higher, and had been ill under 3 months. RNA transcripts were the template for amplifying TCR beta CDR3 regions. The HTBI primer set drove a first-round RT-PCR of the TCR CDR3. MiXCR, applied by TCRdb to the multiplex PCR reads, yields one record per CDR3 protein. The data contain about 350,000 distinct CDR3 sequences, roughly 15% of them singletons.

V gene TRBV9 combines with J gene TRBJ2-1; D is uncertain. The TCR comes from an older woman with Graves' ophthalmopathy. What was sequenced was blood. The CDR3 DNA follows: TGTGCCAGCAGCCCCGGACCGGATTACAATGAGCAGTTCTTC. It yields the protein CASSPGPDYNEQFF.